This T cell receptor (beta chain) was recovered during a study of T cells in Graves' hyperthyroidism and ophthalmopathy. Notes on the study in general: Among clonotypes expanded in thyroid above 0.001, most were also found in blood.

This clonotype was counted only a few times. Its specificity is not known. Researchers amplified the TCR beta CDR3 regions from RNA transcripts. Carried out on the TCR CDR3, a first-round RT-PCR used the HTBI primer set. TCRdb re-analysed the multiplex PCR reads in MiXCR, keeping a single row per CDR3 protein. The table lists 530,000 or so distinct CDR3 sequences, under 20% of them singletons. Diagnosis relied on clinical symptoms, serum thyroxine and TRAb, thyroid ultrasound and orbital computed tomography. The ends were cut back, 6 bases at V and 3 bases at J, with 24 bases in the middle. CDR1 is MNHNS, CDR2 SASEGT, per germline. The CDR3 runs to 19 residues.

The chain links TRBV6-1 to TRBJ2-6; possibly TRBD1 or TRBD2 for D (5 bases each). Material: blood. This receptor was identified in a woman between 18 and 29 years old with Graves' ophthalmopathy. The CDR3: CASRRVEQVSSGGANVLTF. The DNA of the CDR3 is TGTGCCAGCAGGAGGGTTGAACAGGTTTCCTCGGGTGGGGCCAACGTCCTGACTTTC.